This T cell receptor beta chain was identified in a study of blood T cells in healthy people across ages. This clonotype turned up a few times. Mismatch with germline at one junction end may stem from a read error. In germline, CDR1 is SGHVS, CDR2 FNYEAQ. The CDR3 loop spans 14 amino acids. Primers used in a second PCR of roughly 7 to 11 cycles were a sample-barcoded 5' primer and a J-beta primer mix. TCRdb itself ran the 5' RACE reads through MiXCR, one entry per CDR3 protein. The sample contains about 930,000 distinct CDR3 sequences, approximately 32% of which appear only once. The same sample was also used in a study of T cells of mothers and their children.

The chain employs TRBV7-6 and TRBJ1-4, with 7 bases identical to TRBD1. Material: blood. The sequence came from a woman in her 40s in good health. CDR3 protein: CASSSGGQYEKLFF. The CDR3 coding sequence is TGTGCCAGTAGCTCAGGGGGGCAGTATGAAAAACTGTTTTTT.